This T cell receptor (beta chain) was captured in a study of T cells in Graves' hyperthyroidism and ophthalmopathy. V lost 4 bases, J lost 0 bases, and 10 bases lay in between. The CDR3 loop spans 13 amino acids. Germline loops: CDR1 SQVTM, CDR2 ANQGSEA. The study left out patients who had uncontrolled infection, other autoimmune disease, pregnancy or lactation. This clonotype was picked up many times. Amplification of TCR beta CDR3 regions was performed using RNA transcripts as template. The TCR CDR3 first-round RT-PCR relied on the HTBI primer set. TCRdb ran MiXCR on the multiplex PCR reads and lists one entry per CDR3 protein. The profile covers over 150,000 distinct CDR3 sequences, with less than 20% appearing a single time and roughly 50% taken by the ten largest.

The gene calls are TRBV29-1 and TRBJ2-7; no clear D. The specimen sequenced was blood. The sequence was collected from a woman in her forties or fifties with Graves' hyperthyroidism. This chain's CDR3 is CSVGAANSYEQYF. CDR3 in DNA: TGCAGCGTTGGGGCAGCGAACTCCTACGAGCAGTACTTC.